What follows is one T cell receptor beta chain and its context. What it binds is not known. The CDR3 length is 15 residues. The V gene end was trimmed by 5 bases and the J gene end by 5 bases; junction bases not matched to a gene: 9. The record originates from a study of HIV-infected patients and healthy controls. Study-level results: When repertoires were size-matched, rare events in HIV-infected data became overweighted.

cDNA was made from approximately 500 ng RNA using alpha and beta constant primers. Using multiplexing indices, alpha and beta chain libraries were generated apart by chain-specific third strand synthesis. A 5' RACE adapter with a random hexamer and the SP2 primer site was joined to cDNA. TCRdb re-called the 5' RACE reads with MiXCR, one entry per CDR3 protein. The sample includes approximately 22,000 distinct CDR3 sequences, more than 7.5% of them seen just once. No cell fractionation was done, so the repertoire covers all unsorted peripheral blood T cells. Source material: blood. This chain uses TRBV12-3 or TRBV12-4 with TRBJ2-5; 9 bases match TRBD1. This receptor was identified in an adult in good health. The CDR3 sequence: CASSLYYRGLETQYF. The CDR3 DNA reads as TGTGCCAGCAGTCTCTACTACAGGGGGCTGGAGACCCAGTACTTC.